The source of this T cell receptor beta chain is a study of T cell changes during pregnancy in multiple sclerosis. This clone was observed once. The sample holds other DNA sequences that translate to the same CDR3. This table comes from immunoSEQ multiplex PCR, and its TCRdb copy is limited to in-frame clones, with some not included. The sample holds about 100,000 clones, around 93% seen once. With V trimmed by 5 bases and J by 4 bases, 10 bases remained unmatched. The CDR3 spans 16 residues. Germline V lookup: CDR1 SGHVS, CDR2 FNYEAQ. The chain joins TRBV7-6 to TRBJ2-3; 9 bases fit TRBD2. This specimen consisted of peripheral blood, obtained before pregnancy. This TCR derives from a female donor with multiple sclerosis, enrolled in a pregnancy study. The CDR3 bases are TGTGCCAGCAGCGGGCAATTAGCGGGAGTTGCAGATACGCAGTATTTT. Translation: CASSGQLAGVADTQYF.